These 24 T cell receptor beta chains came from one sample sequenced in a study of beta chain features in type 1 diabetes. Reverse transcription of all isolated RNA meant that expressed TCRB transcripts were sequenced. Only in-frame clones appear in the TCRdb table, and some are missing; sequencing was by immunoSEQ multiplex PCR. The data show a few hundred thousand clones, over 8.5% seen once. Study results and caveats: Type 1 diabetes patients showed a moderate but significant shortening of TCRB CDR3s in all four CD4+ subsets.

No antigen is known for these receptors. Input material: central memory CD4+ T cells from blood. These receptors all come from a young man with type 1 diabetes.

This chain's CDR3 is CASSLGTSGTVEQYF. CDR3 sequence (DNA): TGTGCCAGCAGCTTGGGGACTAGCGGGACAGTAGAGCAGTACTTC. This chain connects TRBV5-4 to TRBJ2-7; 12 bases match TRBD2. The V and J ends lost 0 bases and 7 bases, in that order; junction bases with no gene match: 5. The germline V gene encodes CDR1 SGHNT and CDR2 YYREEE (reference sequence). The CDR3 sequence is 15 residues long.

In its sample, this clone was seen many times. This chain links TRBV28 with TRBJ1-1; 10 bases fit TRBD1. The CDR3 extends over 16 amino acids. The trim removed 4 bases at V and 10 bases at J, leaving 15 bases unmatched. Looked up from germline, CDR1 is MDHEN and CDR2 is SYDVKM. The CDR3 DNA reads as TGTGCCAGCAGTTCGTACTCCGGGACAGGGGAACTGGCAGCTTTCTTT. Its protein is CASSSYSGTGELAAFF.

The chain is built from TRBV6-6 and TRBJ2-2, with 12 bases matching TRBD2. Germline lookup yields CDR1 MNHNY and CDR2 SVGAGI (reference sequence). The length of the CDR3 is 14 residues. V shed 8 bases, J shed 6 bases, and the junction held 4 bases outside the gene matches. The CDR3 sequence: CASGLAGIAGELFF. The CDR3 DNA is TGTGCCAGCGGACTAGCGGGAATAGCCGGGGAGCTGTTTTTT.

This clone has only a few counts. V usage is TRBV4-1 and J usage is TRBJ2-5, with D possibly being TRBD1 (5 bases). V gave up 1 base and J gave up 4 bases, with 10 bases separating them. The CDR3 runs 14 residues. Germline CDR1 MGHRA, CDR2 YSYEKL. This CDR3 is CASSQVGARETQYF. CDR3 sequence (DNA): TGCGCCAGCAGCCAAGTAGGGGCCAGAGAGACCCAGTACTTC.

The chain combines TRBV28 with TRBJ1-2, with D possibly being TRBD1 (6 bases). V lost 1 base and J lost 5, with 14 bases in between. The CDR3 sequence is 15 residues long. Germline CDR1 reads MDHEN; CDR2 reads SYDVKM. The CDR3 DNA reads TGTGCCAGCAGTTTATTTACCCGGACAGATTATGGCTACACCTTC. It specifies CASSLFTRTDYGYTF.

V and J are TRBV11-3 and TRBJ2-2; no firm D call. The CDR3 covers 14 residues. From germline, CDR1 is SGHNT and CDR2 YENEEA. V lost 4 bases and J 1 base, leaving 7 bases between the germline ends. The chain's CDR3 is CASSSYGNTGELFF. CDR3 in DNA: TGTGCCAGCAGCTCCTACGGGAACACCGGGGAGCTGTTTTTT.

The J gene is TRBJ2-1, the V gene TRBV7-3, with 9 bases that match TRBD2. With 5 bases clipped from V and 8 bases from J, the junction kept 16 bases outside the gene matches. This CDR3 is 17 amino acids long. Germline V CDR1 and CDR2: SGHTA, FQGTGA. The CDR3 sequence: CASSNPLTSGHGDEQFF. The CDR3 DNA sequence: TGTGCCAGCAGCAATCCTCTGACTAGCGGACATGGCGATGAGCAGTTCTTC.

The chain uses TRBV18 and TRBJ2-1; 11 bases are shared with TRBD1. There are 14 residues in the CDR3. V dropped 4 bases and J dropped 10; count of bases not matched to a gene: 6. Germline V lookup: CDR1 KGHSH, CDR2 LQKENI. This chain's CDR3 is CASSLGQGAGEQFF. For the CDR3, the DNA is TGTGCCAGCTCACTCGGACAGGGGGCTGGCGAGCAGTTCTTC.

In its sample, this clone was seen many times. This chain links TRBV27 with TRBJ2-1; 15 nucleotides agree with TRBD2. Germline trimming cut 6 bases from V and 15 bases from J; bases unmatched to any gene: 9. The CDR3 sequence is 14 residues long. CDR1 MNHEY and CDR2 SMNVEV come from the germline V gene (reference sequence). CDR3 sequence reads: CASSQNGLAGGRFF. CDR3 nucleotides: TGTGCCAGCAGCCAGAATGGACTAGCGGGAGGGCGGTTCTTC.

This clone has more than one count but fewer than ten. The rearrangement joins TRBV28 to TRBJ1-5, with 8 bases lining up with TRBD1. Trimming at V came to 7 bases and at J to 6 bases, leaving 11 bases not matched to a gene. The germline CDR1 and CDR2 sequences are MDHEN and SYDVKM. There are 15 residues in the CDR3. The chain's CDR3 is CASKLDRVFGQPQHF. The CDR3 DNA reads TGTGCCAGCAAGTTGGACAGGGTCTTTGGTCAGCCCCAGCATTTT. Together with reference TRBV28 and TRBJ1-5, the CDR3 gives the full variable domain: DVKVTQSSRYLVKRTGEKVFLECVQDMDHENMFWYRQDPGLGLRLIYFSYDVKMKEKGDIPEGYSVSREKKERFSLILESASTNQTSMYLCASKLDRVFGQPQHFGDGTRLSIL.

CDR3 in amino acids: CASSPEPGGNQPQHF. DNA for the CDR3: TGCGCCAGCAGCCCCGAACCAGGGGGCAATCAGCCCCAGCATTTT. The genes are TRBV5-1 and TRBJ1-5, with D possibly TRBD1 on 6 matching bases. The germline V gene has CDR1 SGHRS and CDR2 YFSETQ. V gave up 4 bases and J gave up 2 bases, with 13 bases separating them. CDR3 length: 15 residues.

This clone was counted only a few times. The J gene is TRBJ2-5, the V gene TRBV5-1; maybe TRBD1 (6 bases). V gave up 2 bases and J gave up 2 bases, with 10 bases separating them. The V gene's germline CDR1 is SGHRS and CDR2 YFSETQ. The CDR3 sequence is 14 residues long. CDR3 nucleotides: TGCGCCAGCAGCTTCGGGACACTTCAAGAGACCCAGTACTTC. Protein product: CASSFGTLQETQYF.

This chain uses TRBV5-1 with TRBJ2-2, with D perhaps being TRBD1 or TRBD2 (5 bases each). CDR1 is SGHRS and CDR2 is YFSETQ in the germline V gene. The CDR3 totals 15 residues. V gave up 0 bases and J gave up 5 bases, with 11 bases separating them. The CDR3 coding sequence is TGCGCCAGCAGCTTGGTTGGGGGAGAGACCGGGGAGCTGTTTTTT. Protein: CASSLVGGETGELFF.

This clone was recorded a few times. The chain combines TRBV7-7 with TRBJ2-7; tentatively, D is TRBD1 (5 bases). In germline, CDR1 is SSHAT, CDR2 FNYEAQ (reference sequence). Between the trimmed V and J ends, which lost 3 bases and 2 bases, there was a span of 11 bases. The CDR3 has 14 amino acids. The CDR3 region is CASSFDRGPYEQYF. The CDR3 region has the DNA TGTGCCAGCAGCTTCGATAGGGGCCCCTACGAGCAGTACTTC.

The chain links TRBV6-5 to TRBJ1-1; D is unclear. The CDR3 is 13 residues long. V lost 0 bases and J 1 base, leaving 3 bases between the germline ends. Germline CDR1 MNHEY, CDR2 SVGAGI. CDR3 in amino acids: CASSYSSNTEAFF. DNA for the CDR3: TGTGCCAGCAGTTACTCGTCGAACACTGAAGCTTTCTTT.

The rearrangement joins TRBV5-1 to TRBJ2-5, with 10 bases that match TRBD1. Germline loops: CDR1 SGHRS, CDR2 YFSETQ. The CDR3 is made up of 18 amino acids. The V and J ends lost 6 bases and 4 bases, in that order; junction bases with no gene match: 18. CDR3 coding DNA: TGCGCCAGCACCCCGGGACAGGGGTTGTCAGGACCGGGAGAGACCCAGTACTTC. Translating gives CASTPGQGLSGPGETQYF.

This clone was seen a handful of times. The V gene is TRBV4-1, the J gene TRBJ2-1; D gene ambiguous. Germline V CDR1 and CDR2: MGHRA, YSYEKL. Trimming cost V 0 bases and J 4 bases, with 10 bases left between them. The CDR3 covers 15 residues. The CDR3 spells CASSQEGLDYNEQFF. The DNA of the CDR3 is TGCGCCAGCAGCCAAGAAGGGCTGGATTACAATGAGCAGTTCTTC.

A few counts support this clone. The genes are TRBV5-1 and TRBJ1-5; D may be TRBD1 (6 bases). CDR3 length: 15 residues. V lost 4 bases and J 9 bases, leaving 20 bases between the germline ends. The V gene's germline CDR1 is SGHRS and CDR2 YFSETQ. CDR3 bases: TGCGCCAGCAGCCGTCTAGGGACAATCTTTACGCCCCAGCATTTT. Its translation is CASSRLGTIFTPQHF.

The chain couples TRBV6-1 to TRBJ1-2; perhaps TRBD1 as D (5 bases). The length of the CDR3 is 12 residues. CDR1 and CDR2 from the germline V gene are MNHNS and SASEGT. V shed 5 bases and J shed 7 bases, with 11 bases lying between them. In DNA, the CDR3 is TGTGCCAGCAGTTGGACACCAGGTGGCTACACCTTC. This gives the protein CASSWTPGGYTF.

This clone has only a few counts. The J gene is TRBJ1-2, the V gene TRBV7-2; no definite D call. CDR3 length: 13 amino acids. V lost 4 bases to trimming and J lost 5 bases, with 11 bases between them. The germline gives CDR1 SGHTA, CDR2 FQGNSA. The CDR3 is CASSSTVGYGYTF. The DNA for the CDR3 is TGTGCCAGCAGCTCCACGGTAGGGTATGGCTACACCTTC.

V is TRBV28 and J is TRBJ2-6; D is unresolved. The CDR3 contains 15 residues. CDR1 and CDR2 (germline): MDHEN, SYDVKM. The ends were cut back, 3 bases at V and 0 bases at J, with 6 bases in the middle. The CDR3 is CASSLRLSGANVLTF. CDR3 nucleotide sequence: TGTGCCAGCAGTTTGCGCCTCTCTGGGGCCAACGTCCTGACTTTC.

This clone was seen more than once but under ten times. The CDR3 here is CASSRGQNSNQPQHF. CDR3 coding DNA: TGTGCCAGCTCACGAGGACAGAATAGCAATCAGCCCCAGCATTTT. The V gene is TRBV18, the J gene TRBJ1-5; tentative D call: TRBD1 (6 bases). This CDR3 has 15 amino acids. The V gene's germline CDR1 is KGHSH and CDR2 LQKENI. V lost 4 bases and J lost 0, with 10 bases in between.

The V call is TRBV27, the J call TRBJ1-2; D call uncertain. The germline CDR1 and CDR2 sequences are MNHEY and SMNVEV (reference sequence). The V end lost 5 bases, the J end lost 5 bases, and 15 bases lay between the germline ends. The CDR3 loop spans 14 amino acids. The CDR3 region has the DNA TGTGCCAGCAGTAACCTGGAGAATAGGTATGGCTACACCTTC. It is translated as CASSNLENRYGYTF.

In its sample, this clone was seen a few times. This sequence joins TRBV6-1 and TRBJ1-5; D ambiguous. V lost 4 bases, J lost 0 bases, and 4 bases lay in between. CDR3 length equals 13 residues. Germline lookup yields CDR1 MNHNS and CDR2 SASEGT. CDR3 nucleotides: TGTGCCAGCAGTGGTAGTAGCAATCAGCCCCAGCATTTT. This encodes CASSGSSNQPQHF.